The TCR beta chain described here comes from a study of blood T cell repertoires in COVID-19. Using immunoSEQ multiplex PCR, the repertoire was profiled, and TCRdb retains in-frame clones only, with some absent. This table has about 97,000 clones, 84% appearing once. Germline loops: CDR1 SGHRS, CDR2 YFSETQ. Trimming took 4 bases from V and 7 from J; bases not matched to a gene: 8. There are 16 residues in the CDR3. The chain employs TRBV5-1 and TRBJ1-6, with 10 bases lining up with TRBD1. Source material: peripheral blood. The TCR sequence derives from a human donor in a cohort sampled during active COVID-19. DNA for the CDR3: TGCGCCAGCAGCCCAGGGACAGGGGTGGAGAATTCACCCCTCCACTTT. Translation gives CASSPGTGVENSPLHF.